The rows below give T cell receptor beta chains drawn from one sample of a study of T-cell reconstitution after alpha-beta-depleted transplantation in children. Via MiXCR, TCRdb re-called the PCR reads, giving one row per CDR3 protein. The sample gives 400,000 to 550,000 distinct CDR3 sequences, roughly 10% of which show up once; about 2% is in the top ten. The sample consisted of PBMCs, taken before TCRalphabeta/CD19-depleted stem cell transplant. The source of these receptors is a child aged 2 to 15 with inherited bone marrow failure, due to receive a stem cell transplant. The CDR3 runs from the conserved cysteine through the conserved F or W. The D gene is left open where the match is weak. The listing skips clone size in some rows; elsewhere it reads once, few, many or a size class.

V	size	J	D	DNA	CDR3
TRBV4-3	many	TRBJ2-1	-	TGCGCCAGCAGCCAAGGGACCGCGGTGAGCTCCTACAATGAGCAGTTCTTC	CASSQGTAVSSYNEQFF
TRBV29-1	-	TRBJ2-1	-	TGCAGCGTTAGGGGCGGCAATGAGCAGTTCTTC	CSVRGGNEQFF
TRBV27	-	TRBJ1-3	-	TGTGCCAGCAGTCCTCTCTCCTACCCTTCTGGAAACACCATATATTTT	CASSPLSYPSGNTIYF
TRBV29-1	many	TRBJ2-3	-	TGCAGCGCGGCCGGGGATACGCAGTATTTT	CSAAGDTQYF
TRBV27	many	TRBJ2-7	-	TGTGCCAGCAGCGATCGGGACTCTCCATACGAGCAGTACTTC	CASSDRDSPYEQYF
TRBV4-3	few	TRBJ1-2	-	TGCGCCAGCAGCCAAGATCAGGTTAACTATGGCTACACCTTC	CASSQDQVNYGYTF
TRBV6-5	many	TRBJ2-7	-	TGTGCCAGCAGTTACAGCCGGGACGGGAACTACGAGCAGTACTTC	CASSYSRDGNYEQYF
TRBV7-2	many	TRBJ1-5	-	TGTGCCAGCAGTCGAGGGGGTCCTCAGCCCCAGCATTTT	CASSRGGPQPQHF
TRBV30	-	TRBJ2-1	TRBD2	TGTGCCTGGAGTGACGGGCGCGGGAGGGCCGTTGAGCAGTTCTTC	CAWSDGRGRAVEQFF
TRBV3-1	-	TRBJ2-3	-	TGTGCCAGCAGCCAAGGACATACGCAGTATTTT	CASSQGHTQYF
TRBV20-1	many	TRBJ2-1	-	TGCAGTGCCCGTAAGACGCCAAGCTCCTACAATGAGCAGTTCTTC	CSARKTPSSYNEQFF
TRBV6-1	many	TRBJ1-1	TRBD1	TGTGCCAGCAATATACAGGGGGGCACTGAAGCTTTCTTT	CASNIQGGTEAFF
TRBV20-1	many	TRBJ2-1	TRBD2	TGCAGTGCGATCGGACTAGCGGGGTCCTACAATGAGCAGTTCTTC	CSAIGLAGSYNEQFF
TRBV6-2/TRBV6-3	-	TRBJ2-3	-	TGTGCCAGCGCCGTGCGGGAAGGTACGCAGTATTTT	CASAVREGTQYF
TRBV20-1	many	TRBJ1-1	TRBD1	TGCAGTGCTAGAGTACTCAACCACTTACTGACAGGGGGAACTGAAGCTTTCTTT	CSARVLNHLLTGGTEAFF
TRBV29-1	-	TRBJ2-2	-	TGCAGCGTTTTTGCGGAGCCGGCGAACACCGGGGAGCTGTTTTTT	CSVFAEPANTGELFF
TRBV11-3	few	TRBJ2-2	-	TGTGCCAGCAGCTTGGTTCTAGGGGGCTTTGCGGGAGACACCGGGGAGCTGTTTTTT	CASSLVLGGFAGDTGELFF